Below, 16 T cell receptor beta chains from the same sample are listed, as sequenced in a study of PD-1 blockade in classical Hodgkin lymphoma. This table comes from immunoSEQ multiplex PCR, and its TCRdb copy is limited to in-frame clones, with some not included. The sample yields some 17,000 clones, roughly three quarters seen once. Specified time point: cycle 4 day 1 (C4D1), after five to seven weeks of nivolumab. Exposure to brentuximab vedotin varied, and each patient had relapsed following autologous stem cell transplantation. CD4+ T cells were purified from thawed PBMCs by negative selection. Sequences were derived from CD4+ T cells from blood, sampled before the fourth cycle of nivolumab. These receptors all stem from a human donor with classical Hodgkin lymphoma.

CDR3 in DNA: TGCGCCAGCAGCTTAATGACTAGCGGGAGTCAAGATACGCAGTATTTT. This codes for CASSLMTSGSQDTQYF. The chain employs TRBV5-1 and TRBJ2-3; TRBD2 aligns across 12 bases. V trimming: 2 bases; J trimming: 5 bases; junction bases outside the gene matches: 6. Germline CDR1 and CDR2: SGHRS and YFSETQ. This CDR3 is 16 amino acids long.

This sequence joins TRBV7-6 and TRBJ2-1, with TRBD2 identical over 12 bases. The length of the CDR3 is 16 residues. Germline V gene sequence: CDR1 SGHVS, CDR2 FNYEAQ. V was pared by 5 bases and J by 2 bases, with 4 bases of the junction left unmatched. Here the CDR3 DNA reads TGTGCCAGCAGCCTTCGACTAGCGGGGGCCTACAATGAGCAGTTCTTC. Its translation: CASSLRLAGAYNEQFF.

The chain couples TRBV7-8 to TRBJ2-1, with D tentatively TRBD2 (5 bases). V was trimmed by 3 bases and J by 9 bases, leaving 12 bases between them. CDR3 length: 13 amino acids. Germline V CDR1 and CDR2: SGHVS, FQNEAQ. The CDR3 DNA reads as TGTGCCAGCAGCTTGGGTACTGGAGGTGAGCAGTTCTTC. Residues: CASSLGTGGEQFF.

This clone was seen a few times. CDR3 in DNA: TGTGCCAGCAGCTTACGCCCGGAGACTAATGAAAAACTGTTTTTT. Protein: CASSLRPETNEKLFF. The genes are TRBV7-2 and TRBJ1-4; unclear D gene. V dropped 2 bases and J dropped 2 bases, with 9 bases sitting between them. Germline V gene data show CDR1 as SGHTA and CDR2 as FQGNSA. The CDR3 has 15 residues.

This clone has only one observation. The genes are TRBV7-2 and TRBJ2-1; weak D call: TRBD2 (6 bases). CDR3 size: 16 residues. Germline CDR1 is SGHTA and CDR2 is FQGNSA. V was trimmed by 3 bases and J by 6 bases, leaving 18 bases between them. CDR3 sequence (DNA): TGTGCCAGCAGCTTTCTTGGAGCGGGTATCGGCAATGAGCAGTTCTTC. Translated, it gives CASSFLGAGIGNEQFF.

CDR3 amino acids: CASSLGTTVNIQYF. The DNA for the CDR3 is TGCGCCAGCAGCCTAGGGACGACAGTCAACATTCAGTACTTC. The V call is TRBV5-1, the J call TRBJ2-4; D is tentatively TRBD1 or TRBD2 (5 bases each). This CDR3 region has 14 residues. From germline, CDR1 is SGHRS and CDR2 YFSETQ. Deletions cut 4 bases from V and 7 bases from J, with 15 bases between.

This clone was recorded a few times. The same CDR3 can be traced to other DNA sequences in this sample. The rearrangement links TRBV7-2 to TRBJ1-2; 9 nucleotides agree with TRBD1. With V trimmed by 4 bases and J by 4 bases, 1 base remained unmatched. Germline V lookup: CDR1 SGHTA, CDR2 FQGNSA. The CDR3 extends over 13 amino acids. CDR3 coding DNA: TGTGCCAGCAGCTCGGGACAGGGCTATGGCTACACCTTC. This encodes CASSSGQGYGYTF.

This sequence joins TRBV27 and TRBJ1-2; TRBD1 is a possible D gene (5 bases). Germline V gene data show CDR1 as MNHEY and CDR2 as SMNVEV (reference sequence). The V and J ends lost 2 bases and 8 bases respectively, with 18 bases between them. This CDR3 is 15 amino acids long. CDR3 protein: CASSLPGIGFGGYTF. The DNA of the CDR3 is TGTGCCAGCAGTTTACCAGGGATTGGATTCGGGGGCTACACCTTC.

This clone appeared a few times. For the CDR3, the DNA is TGTGCCAGCAGTAATTCTGGCTTGGGTCAGCCCCAGCATTTT. This gives the protein CASSNSGLGQPQHF. The chain employs TRBV25-1 and TRBJ1-5; D is unclear. Looked up from germline, CDR1 is MGHDK and CDR2 is SYGVNS. V lost 5 bases and J 6 bases, leaving 14 bases between the germline ends. The CDR3 totals 14 residues.

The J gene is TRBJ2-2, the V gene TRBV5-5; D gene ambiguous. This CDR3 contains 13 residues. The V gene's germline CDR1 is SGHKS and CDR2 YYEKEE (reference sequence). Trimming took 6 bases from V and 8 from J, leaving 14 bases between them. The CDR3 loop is CASTMWQSGELFF. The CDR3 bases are TGTGCCAGCACCATGTGGCAGTCGGGGGAGCTGTTTTTT.

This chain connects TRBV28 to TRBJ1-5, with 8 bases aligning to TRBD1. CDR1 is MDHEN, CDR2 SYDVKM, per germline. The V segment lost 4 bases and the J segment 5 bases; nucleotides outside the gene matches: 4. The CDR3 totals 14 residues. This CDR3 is CASSSLQGDQPQHF. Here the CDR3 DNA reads TGTGCCAGCAGTTCCTTACAGGGGGATCAGCCCCAGCATTTT. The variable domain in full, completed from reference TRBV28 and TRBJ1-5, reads DVKVTQSSRYLVKRTGEKVFLECVQDMDHENMFWYRQDPGLGLRLIYFSYDVKMKEKGDIPEGYSVSREKKERFSLILESASTNQTSMYLCASSSLQGDQPQHFGDGTRLSIL.

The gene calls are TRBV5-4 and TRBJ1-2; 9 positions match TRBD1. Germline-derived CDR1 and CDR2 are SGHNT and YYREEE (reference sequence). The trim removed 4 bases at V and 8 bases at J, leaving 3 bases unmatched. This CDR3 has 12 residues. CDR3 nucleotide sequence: TGTGCCAGCAGCAAGACAGGGGGGGGCTACACCTTC. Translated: CASSKTGGGYTF.

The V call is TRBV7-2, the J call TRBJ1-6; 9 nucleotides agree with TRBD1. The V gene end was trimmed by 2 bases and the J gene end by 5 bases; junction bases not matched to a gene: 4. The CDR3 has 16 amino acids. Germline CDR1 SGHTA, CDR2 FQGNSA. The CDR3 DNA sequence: TGTGCCAGCAGCTTAATGGGACAGGGAAATAATTCACCCCTCCACTTT. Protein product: CASSLMGQGNNSPLHF.

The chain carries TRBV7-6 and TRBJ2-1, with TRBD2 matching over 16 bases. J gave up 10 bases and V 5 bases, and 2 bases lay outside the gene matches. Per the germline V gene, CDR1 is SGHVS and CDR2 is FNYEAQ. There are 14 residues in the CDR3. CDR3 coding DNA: TGTGCCAGCAGCCCGGGACTAGCGGGGGGGGAGCAGTTCTTC. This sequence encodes CASSPGLAGGEQFF.

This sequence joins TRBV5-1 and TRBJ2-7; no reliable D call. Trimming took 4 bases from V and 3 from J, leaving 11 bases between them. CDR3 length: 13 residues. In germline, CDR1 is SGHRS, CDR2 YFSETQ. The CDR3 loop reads CASSPRGVYEQYF. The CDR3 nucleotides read TGCGCCAGCAGCCCCCGTGGTGTCTACGAGCAGTACTTC.

The CDR3 region is CASSSGVYNSPLHF. In DNA, the CDR3 is TGTGCCAGCAGCTCAGGGGTCTATAATTCACCCCTCCACTTT. The rearrangement links TRBV7-3 to TRBJ1-6; tentative D call: TRBD1 (6 bases). Germline values: CDR1 SGHTA, CDR2 FQGTGA. V lost 4 bases, J lost 3 bases, and 7 bases lay in between. The CDR3 has 14 amino acids. The full variable domain, its missing parts supplied by reference TRBV7-3 and TRBJ1-6, is GAGVSQTPSNKVTEKGKYVELRCDPISGHTALYWYRQSLGQGPEFLIYFQGTGAADDSGLPNDRFFAVRPEGSVSTLKIQRTERGDSAVYLCASSSGVYNSPLHFGNGTRLTVT.